At least ten counts were recorded for the clone carrying this T cell receptor (beta chain). Its cognate antigen is unknown. The CDR3 runs 16 residues. Germline V gene lookup returns CDR1 MDHEN and CDR2 SYDVKM. With 3 bases clipped from V and 6 bases from J, the junction kept 9 bases outside the gene matches. TCR beta CDR3 regions were amplified from RNA transcripts. HTBI primers were employed in a first-round RT-PCR of the TCR CDR3. Each CDR3 protein is one row after TCRdb ran MiXCR on the multiplex PCR reads. The table lists hundreds of thousands of distinct CDR3 sequences, about 22% of them singletons. These data are taken from a study of T cells in Graves' hyperthyroidism and ophthalmopathy. Study-wide results and caveats: The model anticipated ophthalmopathy a median 6.5 months pre-onset. Most expanded thyroid clonotypes above 0.001 also appeared in blood. In simple terms, a model built on 13 V-J features told ophthalmopathy apart from stable hyperthyroidism.

Material: blood. This receptor was obtained from an older woman with Graves' ophthalmopathy. This chain joins TRBV28 and TRBJ1-5; 9 bases line up with TRBD1. For the CDR3, the DNA is TGTGCCAGCAGTTTGGGCTTAACAGGGGGCATTCAGCCCCAGCATTTT. Protein product: CASSLGLTGGIQPQHF.